These 18 T cell receptor beta chains were all obtained from the same sample, sequenced in a study of T cells in Graves' hyperthyroidism and ophthalmopathy. RNA transcripts served as the template for amplifying TCR beta CDR3 regions. HTBI primers drove first-round RT-PCR of the TCR CDR3. One entry per CDR3 protein results from TCRdb running MiXCR on the multiplex PCR reads. The top ten clones hold 15% to 20% of a sample with approximately 530,000 distinct CDR3 sequences, about a sixth of them seen once. Sequencing was done on a sample of blood. The origin of the receptors is a woman aged 18 to 35 with Graves' hyperthyroidism.

This clonotype was seen more than once but under ten times. J is TRBJ2-3 and V is TRBV20-1, with D unresolved. The last part of the DNA fits TRBJ1-5 better; the J call may be wrong. Germline V gives CDR1 DFQATT, CDR2 SNEGSKA (reference sequence). The CDR3 runs to 15 residues. As DNA, the CDR3 is TGCAGTGCTAAGATGACTAGCGGGGTCACAGATACGCAGCATTTT. Translated: CSAKMTSGVTDTQHF.

The rearrangement links TRBV29-1 to TRBJ2-6; TRBD2 is a possible D gene (5 bases). Trimming pared 1 base from V and 2 bases from J, leaving 9 bases between. Germline lookup yields CDR1 SQVTM and CDR2 ANQGSEA. This CDR3 contains 15 residues. CDR3: CSVEGGQAGANVLTF. The CDR3 DNA sequence: TGCAGCGTTGAAGGCGGGCAGGCTGGGGCCAACGTCCTGACTTTC.

This clonotype was detected only a few times. This chain connects TRBV29-1 to TRBJ1-5, with D possibly matching TRBD1 (5 bases). In germline, CDR1 is SQVTM, CDR2 ANQGSEA. This CDR3 has 13 residues. V lost 7 bases and J 4 bases, leaving 14 bases between the germline ends. The CDR3 DNA sequence: TGCAGCGCAGCGAGGGGAGTGAATCAGCCCCAGCATTTT. It specifies CSAARGVNQPQHF.

Ten or more counts support this clonotype. The rearrangement joins TRBV28 to TRBJ2-1; D not certain. V dropped 6 bases and J dropped 6 bases, with 15 bases sitting between them. CDR1 is MDHEN, CDR2 SYDVKM, per germline. The CDR3 is 14 amino acids. The CDR3 region has the DNA TGTGCCAGCAGGCCCCGTGGTAGGATCAATGAGCAGTTCTTC. As protein: CASRPRGRINEQFF.

This clonotype was found many times. The chain employs TRBV19 and TRBJ2-3, with TRBD2 matching 11 bases. The CDR3 has 17 amino acids. V lost 7 bases to trimming and J lost 0 bases; unmatched junction nucleotides: 9. Germline V gene lookup returns CDR1 LNHDA and CDR2 SQIVND (reference sequence). CDR3: CASTSNSGGVSTDTQYF. The DNA of the CDR3 is TGTGCCAGTACCTCGAATAGCGGGGGGGTTAGCACAGATACGCAGTATTTT.

The chain's CDR3 is CASSRYITGTGSYNSPLHF. In DNA, the CDR3 is TGTGCCAGCAGCCGTTACATCACCGGGACAGGGTCCTATAATTCACCCCTCCACTTT. The chain joins TRBV14 to TRBJ1-6, with TRBD1 matching 9 bases. V shed 4 bases, J shed 1 base, and the junction held 11 bases outside the gene matches. Looked up from germline, CDR1 is SGHDN and CDR2 is FVKESK. The CDR3 extends over 19 amino acids.

This clonotype was counted a few times. This sequence joins TRBV20-1 and TRBJ1-1; D might be TRBD1 (5 bases). There are 16 residues in the CDR3. From germline, CDR1 is DFQATT and CDR2 SNEGSKA (reference sequence). Between the trimmed V and J ends, which lost 3 bases and 4 bases, there was a span of 21 bases. The CDR3 bases are TGCAGTGCTAGGATCCCGATTCAGGGCGGGGGCACTGAAGCTTTCTTT. It specifies CSARIPIQGGGTEAFF.

In its sample, this clonotype was seen a few times. This may be a read error, as it is one base from a much larger clone. The chain carries TRBV5-6 and TRBJ1-1, with unresolved D. The CDR3 is made up of 13 amino acids. The germline gives CDR1 SGHDT, CDR2 YYEEEE. V lost 2 bases, J lost 0 bases, and 5 bases lay in between. The CDR3 sequence is CASSLNVNTEAFF. For the CDR3, the DNA is TGTGCCAGCAGCTTAAACGTGAACACTGAAGCTTTCTTT.

J is TRBJ2-7 and V is TRBV2, with a weak D call TRBD2 (5 bases). V lost 6 bases and J lost 0, with 12 bases in between. Per the germline V gene, CDR1 is SNHLY and CDR2 is FYNNEI. CDR3 length: 14 amino acids. CDR3 nucleotides: TGTGCCAGCAGCCAGCGGTCGGCCTCCTACGAGCAGTACTTC. Its protein is CASSQRSASYEQYF.

J is TRBJ1-2 and V is TRBV7-2, with a possible D match to TRBD1 (5 bases). Germline CDR1 reads SGHTA; CDR2 reads FQGNSA. The CDR3 runs 15 residues. Trimming took 2 bases from V and 2 from J, leaving 12 bases between them. The CDR3 sequence: CASSLTRRDNYGYTF. CDR3 DNA sequence: TGTGCCAGCAGCTTAACTCGCAGGGACAACTATGGCTACACCTTC.

This clonotype came up a few times. The gene calls are TRBV10-1 and TRBJ2-2; 13 nucleotides match TRBD2. The ends lost 9 bases at V and 6 bases at J; junction bases unmatched: 4. CDR3 size: 14 residues. The germline gives CDR1 WNHNN, CDR2 SYGVQD (reference sequence). CDR3 amino acids: CASPLAGGPGELFF. CDR3 nucleotide sequence: TGCGCCAGTCCACTAGCGGGGGGGCCCGGGGAGCTGTTTTTT.

This clonotype was picked up a small number of times. V is TRBV7-9 and J is TRBJ2-5, with 7 bases that match TRBD2. Unmatched junction bases numbered 15, after V lost 4 bases and J lost 4 bases. The CDR3 contains 17 residues. Germline V gene data show CDR1 as SEHNR and CDR2 as FQNEAQ (reference sequence). The CDR3 DNA follows: TGTGCCAGCAGCTCCCCCCTGGGGGGGGTACAGACAGAGACCCAGTACTTC. Translated: CASSSPLGGVQTETQYF.

This clonotype has a count of ten or more. This sequence joins TRBV12-3 or TRBV12-4 and TRBJ2-5; 10 bases fit TRBD2. CDR3 length: 15 amino acids. J gave up 5 bases and V 7 bases, and 10 bases lay outside the gene matches. CDR3 protein: CASTTPGLARETQYF. In DNA form, the CDR3 reads TGTGCCAGCACCACCCCGGGACTAGCGCGCGAGACCCAGTACTTC.

In this sample, this clonotype turned up many times. This sequence joins TRBV11-3 and TRBJ2-1; no clear D. This CDR3 contains 13 residues. V was clipped by 0 bases and J by 8 bases, with 8 bases between them. In germline, CDR1 is SGHNT, CDR2 YENEEA. The CDR3 DNA follows: TGTGCCAGCAGCTTAGATGTGGGTTATGAGCAGTTCTTC. This encodes CASSLDVGYEQFF.

This clonotype was found a few times. The CDR3 DNA is TGTGCCAGCAGCGTAGGAGGCGGGTCGCTGGCTGCAGATACGCAGTATTTT. It specifies CASSVGGGSLAADTQYF. The chain employs TRBV3-1 and TRBJ2-3; TRBD2 is a possible D gene (5 bases). The CDR3 loop spans 17 amino acids. V lost 5 bases and J 4 bases, leaving 22 bases between the germline ends. In germline, CDR1 is LGHDT, CDR2 YNNKEL (reference sequence).

This clonotype was detected only a few times. The chain is built from TRBV19 and TRBJ2-2, with D possibly being TRBD1 (5 bases). This CDR3 spans 15 amino acids. Germline assignment: CDR1 LNHDA and CDR2 SQIVND (reference sequence). V lost 1 base to trimming and J lost 7 bases, with 13 bases between them. This CDR3 is CASSIVTVFGGELFF. The DNA for the CDR3 is TGTGCCAGTAGTATAGTGACAGTCTTTGGCGGGGAGCTGTTTTTT.

This clonotype was recorded once. The V gene is TRBV9, the J gene TRBJ2-3, with no clear D. CDR1 is SGDLS, CDR2 YYNGEE, per germline. The CDR3 consists of 13 residues. The germline V and J ends were trimmed by 0 bases and 4 bases, with 6 bases remaining between them. The CDR3 region is CASSVGSSDTQYF. The CDR3 nucleotides are TGTGCCAGCAGCGTAGGGTCTTCAGATACGCAGTATTTT.

This clonotype was recorded many times. This chain uses TRBV27 with TRBJ1-1; TRBD1 aligns across 7 bases. This CDR3 region has 17 residues. Per germline, CDR1 MNHEY and CDR2 SMNVEV (reference sequence). With V trimmed by 2 bases and J by 5 bases, 14 bases remained unmatched. The CDR3 sequence is CASSLRRDRVKWTEAFF. As DNA, the CDR3 is TGTGCCAGCAGTTTACGGCGTGACAGGGTTAAATGGACTGAAGCTTTCTTT.